The 15 T cell receptor beta chains below all came from one sample that was sequenced in a study of T cell repertoires in cytomegalovirus infection. TCRdb fed the reads into MiXCR, producing one record per CDR3 protein. The repertoire consists of 650,000 to 900,000 distinct CDR3 sequences, with around 29% occurring once and the leading ten covering under 15%. These receptors lack a known antigen. The material sequenced was cultured CD8+ T cells from PBMCs, taken from culture after CMV antigen stimulation. The source is a human donor in good health (CMV status not recorded). Some clones in this sample may be carry-over from other donors' samples.

The CDR3 DNA reads as TGTGCCAGCAGTCCCTCTGGACAGGGGAAGAATCAGCCCCAGCATTTT. Protein product: CASSPSGQGKNQPQHF. The rearrangement links TRBV28 to TRBJ1-5, with 9 bases aligning to TRBD1. The germline CDR1 and CDR2 sequences are MDHEN and SYDVKM. V shed 5 bases and J 4 bases; nucleotides not matched to a gene: 9. This CDR3 comprises 16 residues.

The chain couples TRBV7-2 to TRBJ2-3; 12 nucleotides agree with TRBD2. With V trimmed by 6 bases and J by 3 bases, 4 bases remained unmatched. Germline values: CDR1 SGHTA, CDR2 FQGNSA. CDR3 size: 15 residues. The CDR3 region has the DNA TGTGCCAGCAGAGTTACTAGCGGGGGGACAGATACGCAGTATTTT. Translated, it gives CASRVTSGGTDTQYF.

The V and J genes are TRBV5-8 and TRBJ2-7; D is undetermined. Trimming removed 1 base from V and 5 bases from J, with 10 bases in between. Germline CDR1 SGHTS, CDR2 YDEGEE. CDR3 size: 13 residues. The CDR3 is CASSLSGPHEQYF. In DNA, the CDR3 is TGTGCCAGCAGCTTGAGTGGTCCTCACGAGCAGTACTTC.

The V call is TRBV11-2, the J call TRBJ2-5; D unresolved. The CDR3 runs 12 residues. The germline V and J ends were trimmed by 5 bases and 5 bases, with 9 bases remaining between them. From germline, CDR1 is SGHAT and CDR2 FQNNGV. The CDR3 coding sequence is TGTGCCAGCAGCGACCTCCTGGAGACCCAGTACTTC. Translation: CASSDLLETQYF.

This clonotype was picked up many times. This sequence joins TRBV7-2 and TRBJ1-1; perhaps TRBD1 as D (6 bases). The CDR3 covers 14 residues. Germline CDR1 is SGHTA and CDR2 is FQGNSA. V was cut by 2 bases and J by 7 bases, with 14 bases left in between. The CDR3 nucleotides read TGTGCCAGCAGCTTACTTGGGGGCCCCGATGAAGCTTTCTTT. Translated: CASSLLGGPDEAFF.

This clonotype was observed a few times. The CDR3 DNA reads TGTGCCACGGGCCCAGGAATATCCTACAATGAGCAGTTCTTC. Translating gives CATGPGISYNEQFF. V usage is TRBV6-5 and J usage is TRBJ2-1; D is undetermined. The ends were cut back, 10 bases at V and 1 base at J, with 14 bases in the middle. Germline lookup yields CDR1 MNHEY and CDR2 SVGAGI. The CDR3 is made up of 14 amino acids.

In its sample, this clonotype was seen a few times. This chain joins TRBV24-1 and TRBJ2-1, with 11 positions matching TRBD2. In germline, CDR1 is KGHDR, CDR2 SFDVKD. The V segment lost 6 bases and the J segment 0 bases; nucleotides outside the gene matches: 15. There are 20 residues in the CDR3. CDR3 sequence reads: CATSSTSGGVMSSSYNEQFF. CDR3 in DNA: TGTGCCACCAGTAGTACTAGCGGGGGAGTCATGTCGAGCTCCTACAATGAGCAGTTCTTC.

The chain couples TRBV7-3 to TRBJ1-4; no reliable D call. Germline loops: CDR1 SGHTA, CDR2 FQGTGA. V lost 7 bases and J lost 0, with 9 bases in between. There are 14 residues in the CDR3. The CDR3 nucleotides read TGTGCCAGCACCTGGACCGCAACTAATGAAAAACTGTTTTTT. Translated: CASTWTATNEKLFF.

The genes are TRBV5-1 and TRBJ2-3; no definite D call. The CDR3 contains 14 residues. Germline values: CDR1 SGHRS, CDR2 YFSETQ. V lost 3 bases to trimming and J lost 0 bases, with 8 bases between them. CDR3 loop: CASSWALSTDTQYF. The CDR3 DNA reads as TGCGCCAGCAGCTGGGCCCTGAGCACAGATACGCAGTATTTT.

This clonotype turned up a few times. CDR3 sequence: CASSRRGGAYNEQFF. The CDR3 DNA is TGTGCCAGCTCCCGTCGGGGGGGGGCCTACAATGAGCAGTTCTTC. The chain combines TRBV7-8 with TRBJ2-1; 8 bases map to TRBD2. The CDR3 has 15 residues. The germline V gene has CDR1 SGHVS and CDR2 FQNEAQ. V shed 8 bases and J 2 bases; nucleotides not matched to a gene: 8.

Only a few counts were recorded for this clonotype. The chain combines TRBV14 with TRBJ2-1, with 8 bases matching TRBD1. Germline CDR1 and CDR2: SGHDN and FVKESK. Trimming removed 6 bases from V and 2 bases from J; junction bases left unmatched: 9. The CDR3 has 16 amino acids. CDR3 in amino acids: CASRGVGTGPYNEQFF. CDR3 bases: TGTGCCAGCAGGGGTGTAGGGACAGGACCCTACAATGAGCAGTTCTTC.

This chain connects TRBV25-1 to TRBJ2-7; D not resolved. Germline CDR1 reads MGHDK; CDR2 reads SYGVNS. The CDR3 length is 15 residues. V lost 0 bases and J 3 bases, leaving 12 bases between the germline ends. The CDR3 DNA sequence: TGTGCCAGCAGTGAATATTTCTTTGGCAGCTACGAGCAGTACTTC. This codes for CASSEYFFGSYEQYF.

The rearrangement joins TRBV2 to TRBJ2-5; D may be TRBD1 (6 bases). The CDR3 loop spans 15 amino acids. V lost 1 base to trimming and J lost 5 bases, with 14 bases between them. Germline-derived CDR1 and CDR2 are SNHLY and FYNNEI. Here the CDR3 DNA reads TGTGCCAGCAGTGAAGTGGGCAGGGGCCCGGAGACCCAGTACTTC. Encoded protein: CASSEVGRGPETQYF. The whole variable domain, filled in from reference TRBV2 and TRBJ2-5, reads EPEVTQTPSHQVTQMGQEVILRCVPISNHLYFYWYRQILGQKVEFLVSFYNNEISEKSEIFDDQFSVERPDGSNFTLKIRSTKLEDSAMYFCASSEVGRGPETQYFGPGTRLLVL.

This clonotype was counted a single time. The DNA of the CDR3 is TGTGCCAGCAGCTCGGACAGGTTCCGTTACAATGAGCAGTTCTTC. As protein: CASSSDRFRYNEQFF. The chain carries TRBV13 and TRBJ2-1, with 7 nucleotides matching TRBD1. Germline V gene sequence: CDR1 PRHDT, CDR2 FYEKMQ (reference sequence). The V segment lost 4 bases and the J segment 4 bases; nucleotides outside the gene matches: 7. CDR3 length equals 15 residues.

On this clonotype: Compared with germline, one end of the junction differs, possibly owing to a read error. The V gene is TRBV4-3, the J gene TRBJ1-6; D perhaps matches TRBD1 (5 bases). The CDR3 has 13 amino acids. CDR1 and CDR2 (germline): LGHNA, YSLEER. The CDR3 is CASSQDRGSPANF. The CDR3 coding sequence is TGCGCCAGCAGCCAAGATAGGGGCAGTCCCGCAAACTTT.